This T cell receptor beta chain was captured in a study of blood T cell repertoires in COVID-19. This clone was detected only a few times. The CDR3 consists of 13 residues. CDR1 is MNHNY, CDR2 SVGAGI, per germline (reference sequence). The germline V and J ends were trimmed by 10 bases and 0 bases, with 12 bases remaining between them. Sequenced by immunoSEQ multiplex PCR; TCRdb stores in-frame clones only, minus some. This table has over 200,000 clones, more than 75% appearing once. This chain links TRBV6-6 with TRBJ1-1; D is possibly TRBD1 (5 bases). Sequenced sample: peripheral blood. This TCR derives from a man aged 50 to 59 with COVID-19, enrolled during active disease. This chain's CDR3 is CATSTAMNTEAFF. For the CDR3, the DNA is TGTGCCACCTCGACAGCCATGAACACTGAAGCTTTCTTT.